A selection of T cell receptor beta chains follows, all from one sample in a study of T cells in Graves' hyperthyroidism and ophthalmopathy. Using its own MiXCR run on the multiplex PCR reads, TCRdb lists one record per CDR3 protein. The table lists some 300,000 distinct CDR3 sequences, less than 20% of them singletons, with about 35% in the top ten. The specimen was blood. These receptors were obtained from a man in his fifties with Graves' ophthalmopathy. The CDR3 runs from the conserved cysteine through the conserved F or W. The D gene is left open where the match is weak. For some rows the clone size is stated as once, few or many, or as a class when expanded; others skip it.

V gene: TRBV7-6; J gene: TRBJ2-7; clone size: few; D gene: TRBD1; CDR3 DNA: TGTGCCAGCAGCTTAGAAAGGGGGCCTTACGAGCAGTACTTC; CDR3 protein: CASSLERGPYEQYF
V gene: TRBV6-2/TRBV6-3; J gene: TRBJ1-3; clone size: many; D gene: .; CDR3 DNA: TGTGCCAGCAGCCCCTCGGGCAGGGGTAATGGAAACACCATATATTTT; CDR3 protein: CASSPSGRGNGNTIYF
V gene: TRBV19; J gene: TRBJ2-2; clone size: few; D gene: .; CDR3 DNA: TGTGCCACCCTATCGGGATCGGGTCTGTACACCGGGGAGCTGTTTTTT; CDR3 protein: CATLSGSGLYTGELFF
V gene: TRBV5-1; J gene: TRBJ2-2; clone size: few; D gene: .; CDR3 DNA: TGCGCCAGCAGCTTACTAGCGAACACCGGGGAGCTGTTTTTT; CDR3 protein: CASSLLANTGELFF
V gene: TRBV15; J gene: TRBJ2-7; clone size: .; D gene: TRBD1; CDR3 DNA: TGTGCCACCAGCAGAGAGGACAGGGGGAGACACGAGCAGTACTTC; CDR3 protein: CATSREDRGRHEQYF
V gene: TRBV14; J gene: TRBJ2-5; clone size: few; D gene: TRBD2; CDR3 DNA: TGTGCCAGCAGCCAAGATTCGCGGACTAGCGGGAGCCAAGAGACCCAGTACTTC; CDR3 protein: CASSQDSRTSGSQETQYF
V gene: TRBV5-4; J gene: TRBJ2-2; clone size: few; D gene: TRBD1; CDR3 DNA: TGTGCCAGCAGCCCCAGACAGGGTTTGAACACCGGGGAGCTGTTTTTT; CDR3 protein: CASSPRQGLNTGELFF
V gene: TRBV4-2; J gene: TRBJ1-1; clone size: few; D gene: TRBD1; CDR3 DNA: TGTGCCAGCAGCCAAGAATTTTCCAGGGGGCTTCCTAGGGACACTGAAGCTTTCTTT; CDR3 protein: CASSQEFSRGLPRDTEAFF
V gene: TRBV3-1; J gene: TRBJ2-2; clone size: .; D gene: .; CDR3 DNA: TGTGCCAGCAGTCAGGGCGGAAGCGCGAACACCGGGGAGCTGTTTTTT; CDR3 protein: CASSQGGSANTGELFF
V gene: TRBV12-3/TRBV12-4; J gene: TRBJ1-3; clone size: .; D gene: .; CDR3 DNA: TGTGCCAGCCTGGGGGGGGGAAGAAACACCATATATTTT; CDR3 protein: CASLGGGRNTIYF
V gene: TRBV12-3/TRBV12-4; J gene: TRBJ1-4; clone size: many; D gene: .; CDR3 DNA: TGTGCCAGCAGAAGGGACGAGGTCGAGCAGGATGAAAAACTGTTTTTT; CDR3 protein: CASRRDEVEQDEKLFF
V gene: TRBV3-1; J gene: TRBJ2-7; clone size: many; D gene: TRBD1; CDR3 DNA: TGTGCCAGCAGATCAGGGGGCACAGGGGAGCAGTACTTC; CDR3 protein: CASRSGGTGEQYF
V gene: TRBV24-1; J gene: TRBJ2-1; clone size: few; D gene: TRBD2; CDR3 DNA: TGTGCCACCAGTGACCTAGCGGCTCCAAGGGGCAATGAGCAGTTCTTC; CDR3 protein: CATSDLAAPRGNEQFF
V gene: TRBV5-1; J gene: TRBJ2-1; clone size: many; D gene: .; CDR3 DNA: TGCGCCAGCAGCTTGGGGGGGATGTCCTACAATGAGCAGTTCTTC; CDR3 protein: CASSLGGMSYNEQFF
V gene: TRBV11-2; J gene: TRBJ2-4; clone size: many; D gene: .; CDR3 DNA: TGTGCCAGCAGCTTAAAGGGGGGTGGTCGGGAAAACATTCAGTACTTC; CDR3 protein: CASSLKGGGRENIQYF
V gene: TRBV20-1; J gene: TRBJ2-3; clone size: .; D gene: TRBD1; CDR3 DNA: TGCAGTGCTAGAGGTGGGACAGCAGGCACAGATACGCAGTATTTT; CDR3 protein: CSARGGTAGTDTQYF
V gene: TRBV7-3; J gene: TRBJ2-4; clone size: many; D gene: TRBD1; CDR3 DNA: TGTGCCAGCAGCCCAGCTCCACAGGGGGCAGGGGCCAAAAACATTCAGTACTTC; CDR3 protein: CASSPAPQGAGAKNIQYF
V gene: TRBV10-3; J gene: TRBJ1-5; clone size: .; D gene: .; CDR3 DNA: TGTGCCATCTGCAGCGATAGCAATCAGCCCCAGCATTTT; CDR3 protein: CAICSDSNQPQHF
V gene: TRBV20-1; J gene: TRBJ2-5; clone size: few; D gene: .; CDR3 DNA: TGCAGTCCCCCTGGACGGACCCCATCGGGGGAGACCCAGTACTTC; CDR3 protein: CSPPGRTPSGETQYF
V gene: TRBV30; J gene: TRBJ1-1; clone size: many; D gene: .; CDR3 DNA: TGTGCCTGGAACGGACAGCTTAACACTGAAGCTTTCTTT; CDR3 protein: CAWNGQLNTEAFF
V gene: TRBV20-1; J gene: TRBJ2-5; clone size: many; D gene: .; CDR3 DNA: TGCAGCTGGACAGCACAAGGGGAGACCCAGTACTTC; CDR3 protein: CSWTAQGETQYF
V gene: TRBV12-3/TRBV12-4; J gene: TRBJ2-1; clone size: many; D gene: .; CDR3 DNA: TGTGCCAGCTCCTCTTCAGCGGGTGACAATGAGCAGTTCTTC; CDR3 protein: CASSSSAGDNEQFF
V gene: TRBV20-1; J gene: TRBJ2-3; clone size: many; D gene: TRBD2; CDR3 DNA: TGCAGTGTCCTGCGGGCTAGCGGGAGGGCCACGACAGATACGCAGTATTTT; CDR3 protein: CSVLRASGRATTDTQYF
V gene: TRBV6-1; J gene: TRBJ2-7; clone size: .; D gene: .; CDR3 DNA: TGTGCCAGCAGTGCAGCAGGGTTCGGCGAGCAGTACTTC; CDR3 protein: CASSAAGFGEQYF
V gene: TRBV7-9; J gene: TRBJ2-2; clone size: many; D gene: .; CDR3 DNA: TGTGCCAGCAGCTTAGAGTTCGGGGAGCTGTTTTTT; CDR3 protein: CASSLEFGELFF
V gene: TRBV4-2; J gene: TRBJ2-4; clone size: .; D gene: TRBD2; CDR3 DNA: TGTGCCAGCAGCCAAGAAAGGCTAGCGGGAGCCAAAAACATTCAGTACTTC; CDR3 protein: CASSQERLAGAKNIQYF
V gene: TRBV2; J gene: TRBJ1-1; clone size: few; D gene: .; CDR3 DNA: TGTGCCAGTAGTGTAAGGGGGGGAAACACTGAAGCTTTCTTT; CDR3 protein: CASSVRGGNTEAFF
V gene: TRBV16; J gene: TRBJ2-7; clone size: .; D gene: .; CDR3 DNA: TGTGCCAGCAGCCAGGTGCTAGGCGCCGAGCAGTACTTC; CDR3 protein: CASSQVLGAEQYF
V gene: TRBV3-1; J gene: TRBJ1-3; clone size: .; D gene: TRBD1; CDR3 DNA: TGTGCCAGCAGGTCACAGGGGGGAAACACCATATATTTT; CDR3 protein: CASRSQGGNTIYF
V gene: TRBV5-6; J gene: TRBJ2-2; clone size: few; D gene: .; CDR3 DNA: TGTGCCAGCAGCTTTCCGGGGAACACCGGGGAGCTGTTTTTT; CDR3 protein: CASSFPGNTGELFF
V gene: TRBV6-1; J gene: TRBJ1-5; clone size: few; D gene: .; CDR3 DNA: TGTGCCAGCAGTGAAGGGGGGGGATATAGCAATCAGCCCCAGCATTTT; CDR3 protein: CASSEGGGYSNQPQHF
V gene: TRBV12-3/TRBV12-4; J gene: TRBJ2-5; clone size: .; D gene: .; CDR3 DNA: TGTGCCAGCCAAAAGGGGGGAGTAGCGGAGACCCAGTACTTC; CDR3 protein: CASQKGGVAETQYF
V gene: TRBV20-1; J gene: TRBJ2-7; clone size: many; D gene: TRBD1; CDR3 DNA: TGCAGTGCTGGCCGGGACAGGGGCCACGAGCAGTACTTC; CDR3 protein: CSAGRDRGHEQYF
V gene: TRBV7-2; J gene: TRBJ1-1; clone size: many; D gene: .; CDR3 DNA: TGTGCCAGCAGCGCTCCCAACAGGGCCACTGAAGCTTTCTTT; CDR3 protein: CASSAPNRATEAFF
V gene: TRBV7-9; J gene: TRBJ2-7; clone size: many; D gene: .; CDR3 DNA: TGTGCCAGCAGCTTAGTGGTCTCAGAGCAGTACTTC; CDR3 protein: CASSLVVSEQYF
V gene: TRBV7-9; J gene: TRBJ2-6; clone size: .; D gene: .; CDR3 DNA: TGTGCCAGCAGCTTTGAGGGCTCTGGGGCCAACGTCCTGACTTTC; CDR3 protein: CASSFEGSGANVLTF
V gene: TRBV28; J gene: TRBJ2-7; clone size: many; D gene: TRBD1; CDR3 DNA: TGTGCCAGCAGTTTAGAGGGACAGGGCCTCTCCTACGAGCAGTACTTC; CDR3 protein: CASSLEGQGLSYEQYF
V gene: TRBV12-3/TRBV12-4; J gene: TRBJ1-1; clone size: few; D gene: .; CDR3 DNA: TGTGCCAGCCGAGGGTCCGTGGACACTGAAGCTTTCTTT; CDR3 protein: CASRGSVDTEAFF
V gene: TRBV20-1; J gene: TRBJ1-2; clone size: many; D gene: .; CDR3 DNA: TGCAGTGCCCCAGGGCAGCTTGGGGATGGCTACACCTTC; CDR3 protein: CSAPGQLGDGYTF
V gene: TRBV12-5; J gene: TRBJ2-1; clone size: .; D gene: .; CDR3 DNA: TGTGCTAGTGGTAATAGCGTAAGTCCCTACAATGAGCAGTTCTTC; CDR3 protein: CASGNSVSPYNEQFF
V gene: TRBV7-3; J gene: TRBJ2-1; clone size: few; D gene: .; CDR3 DNA: TGTGCCAGCAGCTTAAGGGGTCAAGCGGAGCACCCCAATGAGCAGTTCTTC; CDR3 protein: CASSLRGQAEHPNEQFF
V gene: TRBV7-2; J gene: TRBJ1-4; clone size: many; D gene: .; CDR3 DNA: TGTGCCAGCAGCTCCCGGACGCTCACAACTAATGAAAAACTGTTTTTT; CDR3 protein: CASSSRTLTTNEKLFF
V gene: TRBV20-1; J gene: TRBJ2-7; clone size: many; D gene: TRBD1; CDR3 DNA: TGCAGTGTACCGGGACAGGGGGCAGAAGAGCAGTACTTC; CDR3 protein: CSVPGQGAEEQYF
V gene: TRBV5-1; J gene: TRBJ2-7; clone size: few; D gene: TRBD2; CDR3 DNA: TGCGCCAGCAGCCGTTATAGGGCGGGAGGATTTGGCTACGAGCAGTACTTC; CDR3 protein: CASSRYRAGGFGYEQYF
V gene: TRBV5-1; J gene: TRBJ2-1; clone size: many; D gene: TRBD2; CDR3 DNA: TGCGCCAGCAGCTTCGGGACTAGCGGGAACAATGAGCAGTTCTTC; CDR3 protein: CASSFGTSGNNEQFF
V gene: TRBV12-3/TRBV12-4; J gene: TRBJ2-5; clone size: .; D gene: .; CDR3 DNA: TGTGCCAGCGGCCATGCCGGGGAGACCCAGTACTTC; CDR3 protein: CASGHAGETQYF
V gene: TRBV7-2; J gene: TRBJ2-5; clone size: many; D gene: .; CDR3 DNA: TGTGCCAGCAGCGAGGGTCAGAGCGGTAAAGAGACCCAGTACTTC; CDR3 protein: CASSEGQSGKETQYF
V gene: TRBV28; J gene: TRBJ1-1; clone size: many; D gene: .; CDR3 DNA: TGTGCCAGCATTCCGCCGCGGGGGGCGAACACTGAAGCTTTCTTT; CDR3 protein: CASIPPRGANTEAFF
V gene: TRBV28; J gene: TRBJ2-3; clone size: many; D gene: TRBD2; CDR3 DNA: TGTGCCAGCAGTTTACTCCTGGGCGGGAGTAAGGCAGATACGCAGTATTTT; CDR3 protein: CASSLLLGGSKADTQYF
V gene: TRBV11-3; J gene: TRBJ2-7; clone size: few; D gene: TRBD2; CDR3 DNA: TGTGCCAGCAGCCCGCGACAGGTGCAACTAGCGGGAGACCCCGCACCATCTACCTACGAGCAGTACTTC; CDR3 protein: CASSPRQVQLAGDPAPSTYEQYF
V gene: TRBV20-1; J gene: TRBJ2-1; clone size: many; D gene: TRBD2; CDR3 DNA: TGCAGTGCACTCCCGGGACTAGCGGAGCAGTTCTTC; CDR3 protein: CSALPGLAEQFF
V gene: TRBV7-2; J gene: TRBJ2-5; clone size: .; D gene: TRBD2; CDR3 DNA: TGTGCCAGCAGCCCCGGGACTAGCAGGTACCAAGAGACCCAGTACTTC; CDR3 protein: CASSPGTSRYQETQYF
V gene: TRBV18; J gene: TRBJ1-1; clone size: .; D gene: TRBD1; CDR3 DNA: TGTGCCAGCTCGAGGATGCAGACAGGGGTCGCAATGAACACTGAAGTTTTCTTT; CDR3 protein: CASSRMQTGVAMNTEVFF
V gene: TRBV11-1; J gene: TRBJ2-5; clone size: .; D gene: TRBD2; CDR3 DNA: TGTGCCAGCAGCTTTGGTCTAGCGGGAGGTGTGGAGACCCAGTACTTC; CDR3 protein: CASSFGLAGGVETQYF